This is a list of T cell receptor beta chains from one sample in a study of radiation and T cells in renal cell carcinoma. The repertoire was sequenced with immunoSEQ multiplex PCR; TCRdb's copy has only in-frame clones and lacks some. The table lists about 150,000 clones, around nine tenths of them singletons. Sequenced material: blood, taken from a patient whose treatment included radiotherapy and nephrectomy. These receptor sequences come from a woman between 45 and 65 years old with renal cell carcinoma. The CDR3 runs from the conserved cysteine through the conserved F or W. Fields, in order: D gene, clone size, J gene, V gene, CDR3 DNA, CDR3 protein. A D gene is named only where the DNA matches it firmly. Clone size is shown for a subset of rows, as once, few, many or a class of expanded clone.

>TRBD1|-|TRBJ1-2|TRBV19
TGTGCCAGTAGTCCAAGGACAGGGGGAGGCTACACCTTC
CASSPRTGGGYTF
>TRBD1|-|TRBJ2-7|TRBV7-9
TGTGCCAGCAGCTCCCTGACAGGGCAACCCTACGAGCAGTACTTC
CASSSLTGQPYEQYF
>-|-|TRBJ1-4|TRBV7-6
TGTGCCAGCAGCTTATCCCCGGGTAATGAAAAACTGTTTTTT
CASSLSPGNEKLFF
>-|-|TRBJ2-5|TRBV7-7
TGTGCTAGCAGCCGGGAACTGGGAGAGACCCAGTACTTC
CASSRELGETQYF
>-|-|TRBJ2-2|TRBV5-6
TGTGCCAGCAGCCCCGGGCCGGCGAACACCGGGGAGCTGTTTTTT
CASSPGPANTGELFF
>-|-|TRBJ2-2|TRBV5-4
TGTGCCAGCAGCTTGGCTTATGGGGGCGGGACCACCGGGGAGCTGTTTTTT
CASSLAYGGGTTGELFF
>-|-|TRBJ1-1|TRBV5-1
TGCGCCAGCACCCTGGCATTGGAGGGCACTGAAGCTTTCTTT
CASTLALEGTEAFF
>-|-|TRBJ1-2|TRBV5-4
TGTGCCAGCAGCTTGTCGGCTGGAAGCTATGGCTACACCTTC
CASSLSAGSYGYTF
>-|once|TRBJ2-1|TRBV6-1
TGTACCACAGGACTTTCCTACAATGAGCAGTTCTTC
CTTGLSYNEQFF
>-|-|TRBJ2-3|TRBV9
TGTGCCAGCAGCGCCCGACTAGTGGGGAATGCAGATACGCAGTATTTT
CASSARLVGNADTQYF
>-|-|TRBJ2-5|TRBV7-2
TGTGCCAGCAGCTTAGAAGGGGCGACTCCCGGAAAAGAGACCCAGTACTTC
CASSLEGATPGKETQYF
>-|-|TRBJ2-6|TRBV5-1
TGCGCCAGCAGCCCCCCCGTAGGGTTGCGGGCCAACGTCCTGACTTTC
CASSPPVGLRANVLTF
>TRBD2|once|TRBJ2-2|TRBV6-5
TGTGCCAGCAGTTACTCCGGGGGGTACACCGGGGAGCTGTTTTTT
CASSYSGGYTGELFF
>-|-|TRBJ1-5|TRBV28
TGTGCCAGCAGTTTATCTCCGGGATTGGGGGCTAGCAATCAGCCCCAGCATTTT
CASSLSPGLGASNQPQHF
>-|-|TRBJ1-1|TRBV18
TGTGCCAGCGAGCCACCTTGGGGCACTGAAGCTTTCTTT
CASEPPWGTEAFF
>-|-|TRBJ1-1|TRBV9
TGTGCCAGCAGCGTAGGGGAACGTACTGAAGCTTTCTTT
CASSVGERTEAFF
>-|-|TRBJ1-4|TRBV18
TGTGCCAGCTCGACGGACGCTGGGAATGAAAAACTGTTTTTT
CASSTDAGNEKLFF
>TRBD1|-|TRBJ1-2|TRBV5-1
TGCGCCAGCAGCGCGACAGGGGAGGGTGGCTACACCTTC
CASSATGEGGYTF
>-|-|TRBJ2-5|TRBV19
TGTGCCAGCAGCCGGGGGGCTCAAGAGACCCAGTACTTC
CASSRGAQETQYF
>TRBD1|-|TRBJ1-6|TRBV5-4
TGTGCCAGCAGCTTCCCACAGGGGGCCTCCTATAATTCACCCCTCCACTTT
CASSFPQGASYNSPLHF
>-|-|TRBJ1-6|TRBV6-1
TGTGCCAGCAGTGAACAACCCTATAATTCACCCCTCCACTTT
CASSEQPYNSPLHF
>TRBD1|-|TRBJ1-1|TRBV19
TGTGCCAGTGGGTTAAGGGGGCCGACTGAAGCTTTCTTT
CASGLRGPTEAFF
>-|-|TRBJ2-7|TRBV7-3
TGTGCCAGCAGCCTTAACCCAGTAGCAGTCTACGAGCAGTACTTC
CASSLNPVAVYEQYF
>-|-|TRBJ1-1|TRBV5-1
TGCGCCAGCAGTACGGGGGGCACTGAAGCTTTCTTT
CASSTGGTEAFF
>TRBD1|-|TRBJ1-5|TRBV4-1
TGCGCCAGCAGCCAAGGGACAGGGTGGAGCAATCAGCCCCAGCATTTT
CASSQGTGWSNQPQHF
>-|-|TRBJ1-2|TRBV18
TGTGCCAGCTCCCGGCCTGGCGAGGAAGATCTTAATGGCTACACCTTC
CASSRPGEEDLNGYTF
>-|-|TRBJ1-5|TRBV6-5
TGTGCCAGCAGTTATTTCGGAGGGACGAGCAATCAGCCCCAGCATTTT
CASSYFGGTSNQPQHF
>TRBD1|-|TRBJ1-2|TRBV7-2
TGTGCCAGCAGCCCCCCTTCGAGCGCTCTGGGACAGAGAAACTATGGCTACACCTTC
CASSPPSSALGQRNYGYTF
>-|-|TRBJ1-5|TRBV6-1
TGTGCCAGCAGCATTGAGGGGGTGAGCCAGCCCCAGCATTTT
CASSIEGVSQPQHF
>-|-|TRBJ2-3|TRBV27
TGTGCCAGCAGTCCACCCTTCTTAAGGGGGGGCCTTCATACGCAGTATTTT
CASSPPFLRGGLHTQYF
>-|-|TRBJ2-1|TRBV7-2
TGTGCCAGCAGCTCGGAGAGAAGCAATGAGCAGTTCTTC
CASSSERSNEQFF
>TRBD2|-|TRBJ2-7|TRBV5-1
TGCGCCAGCAGCCCCGGGACTAGCGATTACGAGCAGTACTTC
CASSPGTSDYEQYF
>-|-|TRBJ2-7|TRBV7-2
TGTGCCAGCAGCTCCCGGGGCCGGAGCTCCTACGAGCAGTACTTC
CASSSRGRSSYEQYF
>-|-|TRBJ1-2|TRBV9
TGTGCCAGCAGCGTAGGATTAAGGGGAGGTGGCTACACCTTC
CASSVGLRGGGYTF
>-|-|TRBJ2-7|TRBV6-5
TGTGCCAGCAGCCCCGCTGGGATCACCTACGAGCAGTACTTC
CASSPAGITYEQYF
>-|-|TRBJ1-2|TRBV5-4
TGTGCCAGCGCCCTACCAGACAGGATCTATGGCTACACCTTC
CASALPDRIYGYTF
>-|-|TRBJ2-1|TRBV13
TGTGCCAGCAGCCCCCCGTGGGGGCCCTACTACAATGAGCAGTTCTTC
CASSPPWGPYYNEQFF
>TRBD2|-|TRBJ2-7|TRBV7-2
TGTGCCAGCAGCTTCGGGACTAGCGGTAGGGAGCAGTACTTC
CASSFGTSGREQYF
>-|-|TRBJ1-5|TRBV6-1
TGTGCCAGCAGTGAACATGGAAATCAGCCCCAGCATTTT
CASSEHGNQPQHF
>-|-|TRBJ1-5|TRBV6-1
TGTGCCAGCAGGAGGGCAGGGAATCAGCCCCAGCATTTT
CASRRAGNQPQHF
>-|once|TRBJ2-7|TRBV5-1
TGCGCCAGCAGCTTGGCTCAGGGAGGCAGCTACGAGCAGTACTTC
CASSLAQGGSYEQYF
>-|-|TRBJ1-1|TRBV5-1
TGCGCCAGCAGCTTAGTGGGCAGTGAAGCTTTCTTT
CASSLVGSEAFF
>-|-|TRBJ1-1|TRBV18
TGTGCCAGCTCACCAGGGGAGCGACCTGAAGCTTTCTTT
CASSPGERPEAFF
>-|-|TRBJ1-5|TRBV2
TGTGCCAGCTCCCCTCGAGGCAGGGTCGAACAGCCCCAGCATTTT
CASSPRGRVEQPQHF
>TRBD1|-|TRBJ1-5|TRBV29-1
TGCAGCGTCGGCCGGCGACAGGGAGATCGGCGTGGCAATCAGCCCCAGCATTTT
CSVGRRQGDRRGNQPQHF
>TRBD1|-|TRBJ1-2|TRBV11-2
TGTGCCAGCAGCTGGACGACAGGGACAGCTAACTATGGCTACACCTTC
CASSWTTGTANYGYTF
>-|-|TRBJ2-2|TRBV19
TGTGCCAGTAGTGGGGACTGGAACACCGGGGAGCTGTTTTTT
CASSGDWNTGELFF
>-|-|TRBJ1-4|TRBV14
TGTGCCAGCAGCCAAGGGACAGCCGGTGAAAAACTGTTTTTT
CASSQGTAGEKLFF
>TRBD2|-|TRBJ2-4|TRBV6-1
TGTGCCAGCAGTGAGGGACTAGCGGGGGTTGTTCAGTACTTC
CASSEGLAGVVQYF
>-|-|TRBJ1-6|TRBV7-2
TGTGCCAGCAGCTTAGATAATTCACCCCTCCACTTT
CASSLDNSPLHF
>-|-|TRBJ1-2|TRBV25-1
TGTGCCACCGCCGGGGCGCCTAACTATGGCTACACCTTC
CATAGAPNYGYTF
>-|-|TRBJ2-3|TRBV18
TGTGCCAGCTCACCCTGGCGTATAGACGACACTAGCACAGATACGCAGTATTTT
CASSPWRIDDTSTDTQYF